This T cell receptor (beta chain) comes out of a study of cytomegalovirus exposure and HLA in healthy donors. PCR was performed using 60 Vbeta and 13 Jbeta primers. Some clones are missing from TCRdb's copy, which holds only in-frame ones; the method was immunoSEQ multiplex PCR. The sample comprises some 170,000 clones, roughly 89% of which are singletons, and 0.85% rests with the top ten. Sampled while nominally healthy, donors likely had unrecorded immune exposures. The germline V and J ends were trimmed by 0 bases and 14 bases, with 19 bases remaining between them. This CDR3 has 14 residues. Germline lookup yields CDR1 SGHDN and CDR2 FVKESK.

The sequence derives from a woman aged 25 to 45 in good health and CMV-seronegative. V and J are TRBV14 and TRBJ1-1, with a tentative D call TRBD1 (6 bases). Specimen: PBMCs. For the CDR3, the DNA is TGTGCCAGCAGCCAAGAGGGCTCTCAGAACAGGGTGTTCTTT. Translated, it gives CASSQEGSQNRVFF.